The rows below give T cell receptor beta chains drawn from one sample of a study of metastatic and nonmetastatic thyroid tumors. TCRdb re-called clones via MiXCR from the PCR reads. Seen here are about 22,000 clones, roughly 23% observed once, and the top ten hold about 64%. Input material: blood. The receptors originated from a male donor with papillary thyroid cancer or a benign thyroid nodule (not recorded which). Some clones in this sample may be carry-over from other donors' samples. Each CDR3 is given with its conserved first and last residue. A D gene is named only where the DNA matches it firmly. Not all rows give a size; the values are once, few, many and, for expanded clones, a class.

CASSPSRGTTNEKLFF	TGTGCCAGCTCACCATCCAGGGGGACAACTAATGAAAAACTGTTTTTT	TRBD1	many	TRBV18	TRBJ1-4
CASTTTGQGKLFF	TGTGCCAGCACCACCACAGGCCAAGGGAAACTGTTTTTT	-	few	TRBV6-5	TRBJ1-4
CASSGGGGTSTDTQYF	TGCGCCAGCTCCGGTGGGGGAGGCACTAGCACAGATACTCAGTATTTT	-	-	TRBV10-1	TRBJ2-3
CASSLGTGSNYGYTF	TGTGCCAGCAGTCTAGGGACAGGATCTAACTATGGCTACACCTTC	TRBD1	medium-sized	TRBV28	TRBJ1-2
CASSQDRETQYF	TGTGCCAGCAGCCAAGATAGGGAGACCCAGTACTTC	-	-	TRBV3-1	TRBJ2-5
CASSPPGLSYEQYF	TGTGCCAGCAGCCCACCGGGACTATCCTACGAGCAGTACTTC	TRBD2	many	TRBV11-2	TRBJ2-7
CASSRDRGTGELFF	TGCGCCAGCAGTCGGGACAGGGGGACCGGGGAGCTGTTTTTT	TRBD1	-	TRBV10-1	TRBJ2-2
CASIDRGEPQHF	TGTGCCAGCATCGACCGGGGGGAGCCCCAGCATTTT	-	few	TRBV6-1	TRBJ1-5
CASSPGQGYEKLFF	TGTGCCAGCAGCCCGGGACAGGGCTATGAAAAACTGTTTTTT	TRBD1	many	TRBV12-3/TRBV12-4	TRBJ1-4
CSARDGTGRGYTF	TGCAGTGCTAGAGATGGGACAGGGAGGGGCTACACCTTC	TRBD1	many	TRBV20-1	TRBJ1-2
CASSTDRGRRSPLHF	TGTGCCAGCAGTACTGACAGGGGACGGCGTTCACCCCTCCACTTT	TRBD1	many	TRBV7-2	TRBJ1-6
CSVERPGVRSYNEQFF	TGCAGCGTTGAACGGCCGGGGGTCCGCTCCTACAATGAGCAGTTCTTC	-	many	TRBV29-1	TRBJ2-1
CASSGLGFSGTAYNEQFF	TGTGCCAGCAGTGGTCTGGGGTTTAGCGGGACGGCCTACAATGAGCAGTTCTTC	TRBD2	-	TRBV6-1	TRBJ2-1
CASSFGGYTDTQYF	TGCGCCAGCAGCTTTGGCGGATACACAGATACGCAGTATTTT	-	many	TRBV5-1	TRBJ2-3
CASSYPGLNQPQHF	TGCGCCAGCAGTTACCCAGGGCTCAATCAGCCCCAGCATTTT	-	-	TRBV10-1	TRBJ1-5
CAWRDGLLVRPEAFF	TGTGCCTGGAGGGACGGCCTTCTCGTTCGTCCTGAAGCTTTCTTT	-	-	TRBV30	TRBJ1-1
CASSTGGAYNEQFF	TGTGCCAGCAGTACGGGGGGCGCCTACAATGAGCAGTTCTTC	-	-	TRBV28	TRBJ2-1
CASSQLAGGPRNEQFF	TGTGCCAGCAGCCAACTAGCGGGAGGGCCAAGAAATGAGCAGTTCTTC	TRBD2	many	TRBV3-1	TRBJ2-1
CSAPMTGRSEQFF	TGCAGTGCCCCAATGACAGGGAGAAGTGAGCAGTTCTTC	TRBD1	many	TRBV20-1	TRBJ2-1
CASSVAGLRGGGELFF	TGTGCCAGCAGCGTAGCTGGGCTTCGAGGAGGCGGGGAGCTGTTTTTT	-	-	TRBV9	TRBJ2-2
CSASREPSSGNLAKNIQYF	TGCAGTGCTAGTCGGGAGCCTTCTAGCGGGAATCTTGCCAAAAACATTCAGTACTTC	TRBD2	-	TRBV20-1	TRBJ2-4
CASSGETSGINNEQFF	TGTGCCAGCAGCGGGGAGACTAGCGGAATAAACAATGAGCAGTTCTTC	TRBD2	-	TRBV11-2	TRBJ2-1
CASSRGTAGETQYF	TGTGCCAGCAGCCGCGGGACAGCCGGAGAGACCCAGTACTTC	-	many	TRBV3-1	TRBJ2-5
CASSPLGGGTDNYF	TGTGCCAGCAGCCCTCTGGGGGGGGGGACAGATAATTACTTC	-	many	TRBV6-1	TRBJ2-7
CSARVGSVGELFF	TGCAGTGCTAGGGTAGGGAGCGTCGGGGAGCTGTTTTTT	-	many	TRBV20-1	TRBJ2-2
CASKMGLAANNEQFF	TGCGCCAGCAAGATGGGACTAGCGGCAAACAATGAGCAGTTCTTC	TRBD2	-	TRBV5-1	TRBJ2-1
CATGTSGDNEQFF	TGTGCCACGGGGACTAGCGGTGACAATGAGCAGTTCTTC	TRBD2	medium-sized	TRBV24-1	TRBJ2-1
CASSSGGGTYEQYF	TGTGCCAGCAGTTCTGGTGGCGGGACCTACGAGCAGTACTTC	-	few	TRBV6-1	TRBJ2-7
CASRRTGTNEQYF	TGTGCCAGCAGGCGGACAGGTACCAACGAGCAGTACTTC	TRBD1	medium-sized	TRBV6-1	TRBJ2-7
CASSETRKNIQYF	TGCGCCAGCAGTGAGACGCGCAAAAACATTCAGTACTTC	-	-	TRBV10-1	TRBJ2-4
CASSLTFGTQTGELFF	TGTGCCAGCAGCTTAACCTTCGGGACTCAGACCGGGGAGCTGTTTTTT	-	many	TRBV7-8	TRBJ2-2
CASSVTPHQETQYF	TGCGCCAGCAGCGTTACCCCCCATCAAGAGACCCAGTACTTC	-	many	TRBV10-1	TRBJ2-5
CASSPVGTSADTQYF	TGTGCCAGCAGCCCCGTCGGCACCTCTGCAGATACGCAGTATTTT	-	once	TRBV11-2	TRBJ2-3
CASSLLGATNYGYTF	TGTGCCAGCAGTTTACTCGGCGCCACTAACTATGGCTACACCTTC	-	many	TRBV28	TRBJ1-2
CASSLAYSASYEQYF	TGTGCCAGCAGCTTAGCCTACAGTGCCTCCTACGAGCAGTACTTC	-	many	TRBV7-2	TRBJ2-7
CASSQWTGQEPQHF	TGCGCCAGCAGCCAATGGACGGGTCAAGAGCCCCAGCATTTT	-	-	TRBV4-1	TRBJ1-5
CASSQDLSSNQPQHF	TGTGCCAGCAGCCAAGATTTGAGTAGCAATCAGCCCCAGCATTTT	-	few	TRBV4-2	TRBJ1-5
CASSSHAHYNEQFF	TGTGCCAGCAGCTCCCACGCACACTACAATGAGCAGTTCTTC	-	-	TRBV11-1	TRBJ2-1
CASSPDRLYGYTF	TGTGCCAGTAGTCCGGACAGGCTCTATGGCTACACCTTC	TRBD1	-	TRBV19	TRBJ1-2
CASSPQVGTEAFF	TGTGCCAGCAGCCCGCAGGTTGGGACTGAAGCTTTCTTT	-	-	TRBV14	TRBJ1-1
CASSPGTNSPLHF	TGTGCCAGCTCACCTGGGACTAATTCACCCCTCCACTTT	-	many	TRBV18	TRBJ1-6
CASREKPGQGDDGYTF	TGTGCCAGCAGGGAAAAACCGGGACAGGGCGACGATGGCTACACCTTC	TRBD1	many	TRBV11-2	TRBJ1-2
CASSLQGNHNSPLHF	TGTGCCAGCAGCCTACAGGGCAATCATAATTCACCCCTCCACTTT	-	-	TRBV6-1	TRBJ1-6
CASRKGGSSGANVLPF	TGTGCCAGTCGTAAAGGTGGATCCTCTGGGGCCAACGTCCTGCCTTTC	-	-	TRBV28	TRBJ2-6
CASSLTVGAAYKSALHF	TGTGCCAGCAGTTTAACCGTCGGGGCAGCCTATAAGTCAGCCCTCCACTTT	-	-	TRBV27	TRBJ1-6
CAISRGASYGYTF	TGTGCCATCAGTAGAGGGGCGTCTTATGGCTACACCTTC	-	-	TRBV10-3	TRBJ1-2
CASSLGQGWGETYEQYF	TGTGCCAGCAGTTTAGGACAGGGTTGGGGTGAGACCTACGAGCAGTACTTC	TRBD1	few	TRBV12-3/TRBV12-4	TRBJ2-7
CASSQGLASYEQYF	TGCGCCAGCAGCCAGGGACTAGCGAGTTACGAGCAGTACTTC	TRBD2	many	TRBV4-1	TRBJ2-7
CASSYEGGAHTEAFF	TGTGCCAGCAGTTACGAGGGGGGCGCCCACACTGAAGCTTTCTTT	-	few	TRBV6-5	TRBJ1-1
CASSYSVGGTEQFF	TGTGCCAGCAGTTACTCGGTGGGTGGGACGGAGCAGTTCTTC	-	-	TRBV6-2/TRBV6-3	TRBJ2-1
CASSPTGWLGLSF	TGTGCCAGCTCACCGACAGGGTGGCTAGGCTTGTCCTTC	TRBD1	-	TRBV18	TRBJ1-2
CASSQRVQELNQPQHF	TGCGCCAGCAGCCAAAGGGTCCAGGAATTGAATCAGCCCCAGCATTTT	-	many	TRBV4-1	TRBJ1-5
CASSPGQGVKFF	TGTGCCAGCAGTCCGGGACAGGGGGTAAAGTTCTTC	TRBD1	many	TRBV12-3/TRBV12-4	TRBJ2-1
CSAREGGSRTGELFF	TGCAGTGCTAGAGAGGGGGGGAGTCGCACCGGGGAGCTGTTTTTT	TRBD2	many	TRBV20-1	TRBJ2-2
CASNKYSTIIYEQYF	TGTGCCAGCAATAAGTACTCGACTATCATTTACGAGCAGTACTTC	-	many	TRBV6-1	TRBJ2-7
CASSASGANVLTF	TGTGCCAGCAGTGCGTCCGGGGCCAACGTCCTGACTTTC	-	few	TRBV6-4	TRBJ2-6
CASSNQGANSPLHF	TGCGCCAGCAGCAATCAGGGGGCGAATTCACCCCTCCACTTT	TRBD1	many	TRBV5-1	TRBJ1-6
CSASGTSSYEQYF	TGCAGTGCTAGCGGGACTAGCTCCTACGAGCAGTACTTC	TRBD2	-	TRBV20-1	TRBJ2-7
CASSSNLGQDGRFEAFF	TGTGCCAGCAGCTCTAACCTGGGACAGGACGGACGCTTCGAAGCTTTCTTT	TRBD1	-	TRBV11-1	TRBJ1-1
CASSYSAGLRYEQYF	TGTGCCAGCAGTTATAGTGCGGGACTCCGCTACGAGCAGTACTTC	-	-	TRBV6-2/TRBV6-3	TRBJ2-7